This T cell receptor beta chain was identified during a study of T cells after yellow fever vaccination. Study context: In the case of low-cell-number fractions, SMART-Seq v4 Ultra Low Input was used for preparation.

Synthesis of TCR cDNA relied on 5'RACE template switching, which attached a universal primer site and UMIs. One entry per CDR3 protein results from TCRdb running MiXCR on the 5' RACE reads. The sample gives approximately 550,000 distinct CDR3 sequences, approximately 21% of which show up once; roughly an eighth is in the top ten. Notes on the study in general: Subsequent to the booster, the majority of primary-vaccination clones reappeared (around 96% CD4, more than 70% CD8).

As concerns this clonotype: The antigen is undetermined.

Trimming stripped 7 bases from V and 1 base from J, with 15 bases between. CDR1 is SGHRS, CDR2 YFSETQ, per germline. The CDR3 has 14 amino acids. The TCR comes from a man younger than 45 who received the YFV17D yellow fever vaccine. This chain joins TRBV5-1 and TRBJ2-7; maybe TRBD1 (5 bases). The input for sequencing was PBMCs, taken 15 days after the yellow fever booster vaccination. The CDR3 sequence: CASHAGIGSYEQYF. In DNA, the CDR3 is TGCGCCAGCCACGCAGGGATCGGTTCCTACGAGCAGTACTTC.